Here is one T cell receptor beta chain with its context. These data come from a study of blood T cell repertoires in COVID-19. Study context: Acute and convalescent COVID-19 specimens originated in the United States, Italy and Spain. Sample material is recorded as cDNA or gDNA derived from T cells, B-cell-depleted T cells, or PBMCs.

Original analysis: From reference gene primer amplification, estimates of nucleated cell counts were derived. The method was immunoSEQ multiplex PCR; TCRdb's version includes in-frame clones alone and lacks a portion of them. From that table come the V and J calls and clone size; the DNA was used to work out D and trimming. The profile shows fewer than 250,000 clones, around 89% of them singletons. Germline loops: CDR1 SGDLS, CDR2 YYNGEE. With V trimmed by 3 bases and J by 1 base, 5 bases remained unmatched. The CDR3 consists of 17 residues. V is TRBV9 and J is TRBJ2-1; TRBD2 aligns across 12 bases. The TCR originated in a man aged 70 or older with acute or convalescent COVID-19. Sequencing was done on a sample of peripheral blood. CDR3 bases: TGTGCCAGCAGCGGGATGACTAGCGGGAGTTCCTACAATGAGCAGTTCTTC. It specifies CASSGMTSGSSYNEQFF.